These 26 T cell receptor beta chains originate from one sample sequenced in a study of blood T cell repertoires in COVID-19. The repertoire was sequenced with immunoSEQ multiplex PCR; TCRdb's copy has only in-frame clones and lacks some. The repertoire holds some 97,000 clones, with around four fifths as singletons. The sequenced sample consisted of peripheral blood. The receptors derive from a man aged 45-65 years with active or convalescent COVID-19.

This chain connects TRBV30 to TRBJ1-5; 7 bases fit TRBD1. CDR1 and CDR2 from the germline V gene are GTSNPN and SVGIG (reference sequence). The junction had 5 bases not matched to a gene; V was cut back by 1 base and J by 2 bases. The CDR3 sequence is 15 residues long. The CDR3 is CAWSGVGTGNQPQHF. Written as DNA, the CDR3 is TGTGCCTGGAGTGGGGTCGGGACAGGCAATCAGCCCCAGCATTTT.

The chain combines TRBV2 with TRBJ1-3; 8 bases fit TRBD1. CDR3 length: 17 residues. The germline V gene encodes CDR1 SNHLY and CDR2 FYNNEI. J gave up 3 bases and V 0 bases, and 7 bases lay outside the gene matches. The CDR3 protein is CASSEALRGLGGNTIYF. CDR3 coding DNA: TGTGCCAGCAGTGAAGCGCTCAGGGGGCTTGGTGGAAACACCATATATTTT. The full variable domain, in which reference TRBV2 and TRBJ1-3 provide the parts outside the CDR3, is EPEVTQTPSHQVTQMGQEVILRCVPISNHLYFYWYRQILGQKVEFLVSFYNNEISEKSEIFDDQFSVERPDGSNFTLKIRSTKLEDSAMYFCASSEALRGLGGNTIYFGEGSWLTVV.

The chain uses TRBV24-1 and TRBJ2-5; TRBD1 aligns across 10 bases. The J segment lost 5 bases and the V segment lost 2 bases, leaving 4 bases of the junction unmatched. This CDR3 is built from 15 residues. Germline CDR1 is KGHDR and CDR2 is SFDVKD. CDR3 sequence reads: CATSDWGQGQETQYF. As DNA, the CDR3 is TGTGCCACCAGTGATTGGGGACAGGGGCAGGAGACCCAGTACTTC.

The V call is TRBV11-3, the J call TRBJ2-7, with D maybe TRBD1 (6 bases). This CDR3 region has 14 residues. The V end lost 4 bases, the J end lost 2 bases, and 12 bases lay between the germline ends. The germline gives CDR1 SGHNT, CDR2 YENEEA. The CDR3 loop is CASSSGAATYEQYF. CDR3 sequence (DNA): TGTGCCAGCAGCTCAGGGGCCGCCACCTACGAGCAGTACTTC. The full variable domain, with the rest looked up from reference TRBV11-3 and TRBJ2-7, is EAGVVQSPRYKIIEKKQPVAFWCNPISGHNTLYWYLQNLGQGPELLIRYENEEAVDDSQLPKDRFSAERLKGVDSTLKIQPAELGDSAVYLCASSSGAATYEQYFGPGTRLTVT.

The chain uses TRBV24-1 and TRBJ1-3; D ambiguous. Trimming shortened V by 3 bases and J by 0 bases, and 11 bases separated the two germline ends. The CDR3 has 16 amino acids. In germline, CDR1 is KGHDR, CDR2 SFDVKD. Here the CDR3 reads CATSDNRPNSGNTIYF. The CDR3 nucleotides are TGTGCCACCAGTGATAACAGACCTAACTCTGGAAACACCATATATTTT.

J is TRBJ2-5 and V is TRBV6-5; the D gene is possibly TRBD1 (5 bases). This CDR3 region has 15 residues. Germline V gives CDR1 MNHEY, CDR2 SVGAGI. The V end was cut by 4 bases, the J end by 2 bases, with 14 bases between. The DNA of the CDR3 is TGTGCCAGCAGTTTCCCGTCGTCAGGGCAAGAGACCCAGTACTTC. The encoded protein is CASSFPSSGQETQYF.

This chain links TRBV5-1 with TRBJ2-2, with TRBD2 identical over 10 bases. Germline-derived CDR1 and CDR2 are SGHRS and YFSETQ. The CDR3 has 16 residues. Trimming took 4 bases from V and 4 from J; bases not matched to a gene: 7. The CDR3 nucleotides are TGCGCCAGCAGCGGACAACTAGCGGGAAGCACCGGGGAGCTGTTTTTT. This sequence encodes CASSGQLAGSTGELFF.

The chain employs TRBV4-2 and TRBJ2-1; a possible D gene is TRBD2 (6 bases). The length of the CDR3 is 16 residues. Germline V gene sequence: CDR1 LGHNA, CDR2 YNFKEQ. Trimming removed 4 bases from V and 1 base from J, with 14 bases in between. CDR3 DNA sequence: TGTGCCAGCAGCCTCCCAACGGGAGTTTCCTACAATGAGCAGTTCTTC. Translated, it gives CASSLPTGVSYNEQFF.

This clone occurred a few times. The J gene is TRBJ1-1, the V gene TRBV24-1; 8 bases agree with TRBD1. Germline trimming cut 6 bases from V and 8 bases from J; bases unmatched to any gene: 7. Germline assignment: CDR1 KGHDR and CDR2 SFDVKD. This CDR3 region has 13 residues. The CDR3 loop is CATSSDSGGEAFF. The CDR3 DNA follows: TGTGCCACCAGTAGCGATTCAGGGGGCGAAGCTTTCTTT.

The rearrangement uses TRBV10-2 and TRBJ2-1, with 11 bases identical to TRBD1. The CDR3 sequence is 13 residues long. V lost 6 bases and J lost 7; bases outside the gene matches: 2. CDR1 is WSHSY, CDR2 SAAADI, per germline. The CDR3 here is CASSGTGGNEQFF. CDR3 nucleotides: TGCGCCAGCAGCGGGACAGGGGGAAATGAGCAGTTCTTC.

The chain employs TRBV6-1 and TRBJ1-5; D perhaps matches TRBD1 (5 bases). CDR3 length: 16 amino acids. V gave up 1 base and J gave up 1 base, with 11 bases separating them. CDR1 is MNHNS and CDR2 is SASEGT in the germline V gene. The CDR3 nucleotides are TGTGCCAGCAGTGAAGTAGGGGCGGCGAGCAATCAGCCCCAGCATTTT. Its translation: CASSEVGAASNQPQHF.

The chain recombines TRBV7-9 with TRBJ1-2; D is ambiguous. CDR3 length equals 14 residues. Germline lookup yields CDR1 SEHNR and CDR2 FQNEAQ (reference sequence). Deletions cut 5 bases from V and 4 bases from J, with 14 bases between. As DNA, the CDR3 is TGTGCCAGCAGCCCTAGCATTGGTGGCTATGGCTACACCTTC. This translates into CASSPSIGGYGYTF.

J is TRBJ1-5 and V is TRBV30, with 9 positions matching TRBD1. The germline V gene encodes CDR1 GTSNPN and CDR2 SVGIG (reference sequence). CDR3 length equals 14 residues. Unmatched junction bases numbered 4, after V lost 2 bases and J lost 5 bases. The CDR3 protein is CAWSLGQGYQPQHF. The CDR3 DNA is TGTGCCTGGAGTCTGGGACAGGGATATCAGCCCCAGCATTTT. The complete variable domain, with remaining parts taken from reference TRBV30 and TRBJ1-5, reads SQTIHQWPATLVQPVGSPLSLECTVEGTSNPNLYWYRQAAGRGLQLLFYSVGIGQISSEVPQNLSASRPQDRQFILSSKKLLLSDSGFYLCAWSLGQGYQPQHFGDGTRLSIL.

The chain is built from TRBV5-1 and TRBJ1-4; D gene uncertain. The germline V gene has CDR1 SGHRS and CDR2 YFSETQ. Trimming removed 6 bases at V and 8 bases at J, with 8 bases between. CDR3 length: 11 amino acids. This chain's CDR3 is CASIHVEKLFF. For the CDR3, the DNA is TGCGCCAGCATCCATGTGGAAAAACTGTTTTTT.

This chain links TRBV14 with TRBJ2-1; D possibly corresponds to TRBD1 (6 bases). Trimming took 3 bases from V and 7 from J, leaving 13 bases between them. This CDR3 is 14 amino acids long. CDR1 is SGHDN and CDR2 is FVKESK in the germline V gene. CDR3 nucleotide sequence: TGTGCCAGCAGCCAGAAGGGGGTTCGGAATGAGCAGTTCTTC. This encodes CASSQKGVRNEQFF.

The CDR3 region is CASSLRQNNSPLHF. The CDR3 nucleotides are TGCGCCAGCAGCTTACGACAAAATAATTCACCCCTCCACTTT. V and J are TRBV5-1 and TRBJ1-6; D uncertain. Trimming removed 2 bases from V and 5 bases from J, with 8 bases in between. Germline assignment: CDR1 SGHRS and CDR2 YFSETQ. The CDR3 has 14 residues.

The V and J genes are TRBV2 and TRBJ1-5; TRBD1 matches 9 bases. Germline V CDR1 and CDR2: SNHLY, FYNNEI. The CDR3 length is 15 residues. Unmatched junction bases numbered 5, after V lost 6 bases and J lost 2 bases. Written as DNA, the CDR3 is TGTGCCAGCAGCGTGGACAGGGGCGGCAATCAGCCCCAGCATTTT. Translating it yields CASSVDRGGNQPQHF.

V and J are TRBV30 and TRBJ2-2, with 7 bases fitting TRBD1. Germline V gives CDR1 GTSNPN, CDR2 SVGIG (reference sequence). The CDR3 spans 14 residues. Trimming took 3 bases from V and 0 from J; bases not matched to a gene: 1. Here the CDR3 DNA reads TGTGCCTGGAGACAGGGGTCGAACACCGGGGAGCTGTTTTTT. Residues: CAWRQGSNTGELFF.

This chain joins TRBV3-1 (or the pseudogene TRBV3-2) and TRBJ1-1; 7 nucleotides align to TRBD1. The V gene end was trimmed by 4 bases and the J gene end by 3 bases; junction bases not matched to a gene: 5. This CDR3 has 14 amino acids. Germline assignment: CDR1 LGHDT and CDR2 YNNKEL (reference sequence). The CDR3 is CASSLGTAYTEAFF. DNA of the CDR3: TGTGCCAGCAGCCTTGGGACAGCTTACACTGAAGCTTTCTTT.

V and J are TRBV19 and TRBJ2-3; 7 positions match TRBD1. The CDR3 spans 15 residues. With V trimmed by 6 bases and J by 0 bases, 6 bases remained unmatched. Germline assignment: CDR1 LNHDA and CDR2 SQIVND (reference sequence). The CDR3 nucleotides are TGTGCCAGTAGCCCGGACAGGAAGAGCACAGATACGCAGTATTTT. It encodes CASSPDRKSTDTQYF.

This clone was observed a few times. The J gene is TRBJ2-7, the V gene TRBV5-4; perhaps TRBD2 as D (5 bases). V gave up 0 bases and J gave up 6 bases, with 10 bases separating them. This CDR3 contains 13 residues. In germline, CDR1 is SGHNT, CDR2 YYREEE (reference sequence). In nucleotides, the CDR3 is TGTGCCAGCAGCTTGGGGCCAGGAGGCGAGCAGTACTTC. It codes for CASSLGPGGEQYF.

This clone has a single count. V is TRBV2 and J is TRBJ2-2, with TRBD2 matching 12 bases. This CDR3 has 17 amino acids. V trimming: 4 bases; J trimming: 4 bases; junction bases outside the gene matches: 7. The germline gives CDR1 SNHLY, CDR2 FYNNEI. The CDR3 protein is CASSGLAGGPTTGELFF. CDR3 in DNA: TGTGCCAGCAGTGGGCTAGCGGGAGGGCCAACCACCGGGGAGCTGTTTTTT.

The V and J genes are TRBV28 and TRBJ2-3, with 10 bases identical to TRBD2. CDR3 length equals 15 residues. The junction had 5 bases not matched to a gene; V was cut back by 4 bases and J by 4 bases. The germline gives CDR1 MDHEN, CDR2 SYDVKM. CDR3 sequence: CASSWASGSPDTQYF. The CDR3 bases are TGTGCCAGCAGTTGGGCTAGCGGGAGTCCAGATACGCAGTATTTT.

V usage is TRBV7-6 and J usage is TRBJ2-2, with 11 positions matching TRBD2. Looked up from germline, CDR1 is SGHVS and CDR2 is FNYEAQ. With 5 bases clipped from V and 1 base from J, the junction kept 6 bases outside the gene matches. The CDR3 has 17 residues. The CDR3 DNA follows: TGTGCCAGCAGCCTCACTAGCGGGAGTTTGAACACCGGGGAGCTGTTTTTT. It is translated as CASSLTSGSLNTGELFF. Supplemented by reference TRBV7-6 and TRBJ2-2, the full variable domain reads GAGVSQSPRYKVTKRGQDVALRCDPISGHVSLYWYRQALGQGPEFLTYFNYEAQQDKSGLPNDRFSAERPEGSISTLTIQRTEQRDSAMYRCASSLTSGSLNTGELFFGEGSRLTVL.

This chain joins TRBV11-2 and TRBJ2-7; TRBD1 is a possible D gene (6 bases). CDR1 SGHAT and CDR2 FQNNGV come from the germline V gene. V gave up 2 bases and J gave up 3 bases, with 11 bases separating them. This CDR3 contains 14 residues. The CDR3, as DNA: TGTGCCAGCAGCTTACTGGGACAAGACTACGAGCAGTACTTC. This gives the protein CASSLLGQDYEQYF.

This sequence joins TRBV14 and TRBJ2-3; 11 positions match TRBD2. This CDR3 is built from 15 residues. Trimming at V came to 5 bases and at J to 4 bases, leaving 5 bases not matched to a gene. Germline V CDR1 and CDR2: SGHDN, FVKESK. The DNA for the CDR3 is TGTGCCAGCAGCTCTCTAGCGGGAGGCTCAGATACGCAGTATTTT. Translating it yields CASSSLAGGSDTQYF.